This T cell receptor beta chain emerged from a study of Tregs in tolerant kidney transplant recipients (dated by TCRdb to between 2018 and 2021). About the full investigation: TCRbeta sequencing was used in the study to identify donor-specific regulatory T cells before combined kidney and bone marrow transplantation, and the identified cells were then tracked after transplant. Several methods of expanding Tregs specific for an allogeneic donor were compared by TCRbeta repertoire sequencing in a few healthy controls. Results and caveats for the whole study, not just this receptor: Because the study included only a small number of patients, the results must be confirmed in larger populations and under other immunosuppression protocols. The most biologically relevant and donor-specific TCRbeta repertoire appeared to be identified by expanding Tregs with activated donor B cells. Biological reproducibility was not directly addressed, though technical replication error appeared minimal.

As regards this clone: What this receptor recognizes is not known. No qualities accompany the bases; no much larger clone lies one base away.

Thawed PBMCs were FACS-sorted into unstimulated Tregs (CD4+CD25+CD127-), CD4+ non-Tregs (CD4+CD25-), CD4 cells and CD8 cells. Blood from healthy controls was obtained either as purchased buffy coats or from healthy volunteers. Healthy control blood was processed to PBMCs by Ficoll density gradient and cryopreserved, and patient PBMCs were collected before and after transplant. Trimming takes 5 bases off V and 7 bases off J; junction bases not matched to a gene: 18. For CDR1 and CDR2, the germline V gene (reference sequence) lists LNHDA and SQIVND. The CDR3 contains 18 residues, cysteine and phenylalanine counted. Only the CDR3 DNA stays, 54 bases, in frame from base 1. For TCRbeta CDR3 sequencing, genomic DNA from the sorted cells was extracted using the QIAGEN DNeasy Blood and Tissue Kit. High-throughput TCRbeta CDR3 sequencing, which included PCR amplification with bias correction and internal controls, was done commercially through immunoSEQ. On the study's bioinformatics: Unique productive TCRbeta sequences were defined by CDR3 nucleotide sequence where primers matched, otherwise by CDR3 amino acid sequence with Vbeta and Jbeta genes. To correct sorting error, sequences shared between sorted populations at a frequency ratio of 2:1 or less were removed; the rest were assigned to the higher population. Donor-reactive sequences were defined as at least 5-fold expanded in CFSE-low cells versus unstimulated cells, with frequency of at least 0.01% in CFSE-low cells. Jensen-Shannon divergence calculated on the top 100 TCRbeta sequences ranked by frequency was used to measure repertoire divergence. For samples with multiple sequencing runs, sorting error was corrected separately for each run before the runs were pooled. TCRdb retrieved this table from immuneACCESS and kept in-frame rearrangements only. Not all clones are present; in checked studies, unresolved V genes account for under half, and no reason is known for the remainder. Clone size and the V and J calls come from that table; the DNA yielded D and trimming. For this sample there are around 120,000 clones; around 91% appear just once. The biggest ten clones account for around 0.6% of the sample.

The specimen sequenced was CD4+ T cells from blood. This chain is built from TRBV19 and TRBJ2-1; 9 of the junction bases match TRBD2. The TCR comes from a human donor in good health. This receptor has the CDR3 CASSPNHGPAGGGNEQFF. The DNA sequence follows: TGTGCCAGTAGTCCCAACCACGGTCCAGCGGGAGGTGGAAATGAGCAGTTCTTC.